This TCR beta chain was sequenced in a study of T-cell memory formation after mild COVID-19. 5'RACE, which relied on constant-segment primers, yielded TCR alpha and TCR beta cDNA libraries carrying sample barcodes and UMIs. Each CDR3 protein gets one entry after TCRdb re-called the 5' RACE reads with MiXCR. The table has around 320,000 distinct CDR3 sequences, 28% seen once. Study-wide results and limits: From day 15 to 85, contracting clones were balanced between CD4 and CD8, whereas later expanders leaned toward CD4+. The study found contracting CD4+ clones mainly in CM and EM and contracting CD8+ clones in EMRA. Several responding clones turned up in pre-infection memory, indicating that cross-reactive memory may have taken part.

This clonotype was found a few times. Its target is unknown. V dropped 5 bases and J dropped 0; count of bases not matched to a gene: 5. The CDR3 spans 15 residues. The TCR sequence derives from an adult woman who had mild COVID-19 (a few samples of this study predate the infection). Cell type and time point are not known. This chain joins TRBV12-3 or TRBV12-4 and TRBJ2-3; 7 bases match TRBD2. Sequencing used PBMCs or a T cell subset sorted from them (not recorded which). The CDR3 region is CASSRKRGSTDTQYF. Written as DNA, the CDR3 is TGTGCCAGCAGTAGAAAGCGGGGTAGCACAGATACGCAGTATTTT.